The 17 T cell receptor beta chains below come from one sample, sequenced in a study of T cells after yellow fever vaccination. MiXCR was run by TCRdb on the 5' RACE reads, yielding one entry per CDR3 protein. In the table there are some 200,000 distinct CDR3 sequences, around 3.1% of which are singletons. Material: CD4+ T cells sorted from PBMCs, obtained 10 days after the yellow fever booster vaccination. These TCRs come from a man aged 18 to 30 who received the YFV17D yellow fever vaccine.

The J gene is TRBJ2-3, the V gene TRBV3-1; 11 positions match TRBD2. The CDR3 runs 14 residues. Germline CDR1 is LGHDT and CDR2 is YNNKEL (reference sequence). V gave up 4 bases and J gave up 5 bases; unmatched junction bases: 2. Here the CDR3 DNA reads TGTGCCAGCAGCCTGACTAGCGGGGAAGATACGCAGTATTTT. Translated, it gives CASSLTSGEDTQYF.

This clonotype was seen a handful of times. V usage is TRBV4-2 and J usage is TRBJ1-2; 7 nucleotides align to TRBD1. The CDR3 runs 14 residues. The germline V gene encodes CDR1 LGHNA and CDR2 YNFKEQ. The junction had 10 bases not matched to a gene; V was cut back by 4 bases and J by 8 bases. The CDR3 DNA reads TGTGCCAGCAGCCGGCGAAACAGGGGAGAAGGCTACACCTTC. Residues: CASSRRNRGEGYTF.

This clonotype was counted ten times or more. The genes are TRBV3-1 and TRBJ2-1; 8 bases are a match to TRBD2. Germline CDR1 LGHDT, CDR2 YNNKEL (reference sequence). V trimming: 6 bases; J trimming: 9 bases; junction bases outside the gene matches: 13. CDR3 size: 15 residues. CDR3 nucleotide sequence: TGTGCCAGCAGAGGCACCGAGCGGGGGCCGGGTGAGCAGTTCTTC. It encodes CASRGTERGPGEQFF.

This clonotype was observed a few times. This rearrangement joins TRBV19 to TRBJ2-6; D gene ambiguous. The V and J ends lost 8 bases and 4 bases respectively, with 15 bases between them. From germline, CDR1 is LNHDA and CDR2 SQIVND (reference sequence). The CDR3 has 15 residues. CDR3 sequence reads: CASGSVATGANVLTF. The CDR3 nucleotides read TGTGCCAGTGGATCGGTGGCAACCGGGGCCAACGTCCTGACTTTC.

The chain is built from TRBV19 and TRBJ2-1, with a weak D call TRBD2 (6 bases). V gave up 7 bases and J gave up 5 bases, with 15 bases separating them. CDR1 is LNHDA, CDR2 SQIVND, per germline (reference sequence). The CDR3 sequence is 14 residues long. CDR3 DNA sequence: TGTGCCAGTACTCCGGCGGGGTGGGACAATGAGCAGTTCTTC. It translates to CASTPAGWDNEQFF. Full variable domain (rest looked up from reference TRBV19 and TRBJ2-1): DGGITQSPKYLFRKEGQNVTLSCEQNLNHDAMYWYRQDPGQGLRLIYYSQIVNDFQKGDIAEGYSVSREKKESFPLTVTSAQKNPTAFYLCASTPAGWDNEQFFGPGTRLTVL.

Regarding this clonotype: A much bigger clone sits one base away, suggesting this may be a read error. This chain joins TRBV5-1 and TRBJ2-3; D might be TRBD1 or TRBD2, each matching 5 bases. CDR1 and CDR2 (germline): SGHRS, YFSETQ. This CDR3 contains 12 residues. Deletions cut 8 bases from V and 1 base from J, with 8 bases between. The chain's CDR3 is CARRDGTDTQYF. The CDR3 DNA is TGCGCCAGACGGGACGGCACAGATACGCAGTATTTT.

This clonotype has a count of ten or more. This chain uses TRBV4-3 with TRBJ2-1; 9 positions agree with TRBD2. With V trimmed by 0 bases and J by 0 bases, 9 bases remained unmatched. The CDR3 loop spans 19 amino acids. CDR1 is LGHNA and CDR2 is YSLEER in the germline V gene. The CDR3 protein is CASSQDIASGESSYNEQFF. CDR3 nucleotides: TGCGCCAGCAGCCAAGATATCGCTAGCGGGGAGAGCTCCTACAATGAGCAGTTCTTC.

A few counts support this clonotype. The chain combines TRBV4-3 with TRBJ2-4; 11 bases fit TRBD2. Germline lookup yields CDR1 LGHNA and CDR2 YSLEER. The junction had 14 bases not matched to a gene; V was cut back by 4 bases and J by 6 bases. This CDR3 has 18 residues. The CDR3 spells CASSPRTLAGGGGNIQYF. The CDR3 nucleotides are TGCGCCAGCAGCCCCCGGACGCTAGCGGGGGGTGGGGGAAACATTCAGTACTTC.

This clonotype was counted many times. V is TRBV3-1 and J is TRBJ2-3, with no clear D. Germline V gene sequence: CDR1 LGHDT, CDR2 YNNKEL (reference sequence). This CDR3 region has 15 residues. The ends were cut back, 2 bases at V and 2 bases at J, with 11 bases in the middle. In DNA, the CDR3 is TGTGCCAGCAGCCAATCGCGACATAACACAGATACGCAGTATTTT. Its translation: CASSQSRHNTDTQYF.

V gene TRBV9 combines with J gene TRBJ2-1, with D perhaps TRBD1 or TRBD2 (5 bases each). Germline V gene data show CDR1 as SGDLS and CDR2 as YYNGEE. V was trimmed by 3 bases and J by 4 bases, leaving 8 bases between them. This CDR3 has 13 amino acids. This CDR3 is CASSGDAYNEQFF. CDR3 in DNA: TGTGCCAGCAGCGGGGACGCATACAATGAGCAGTTCTTC. The complete variable domain, with remaining parts taken from reference TRBV9 and TRBJ2-1, reads DSGVTQTPKHLITATGQRVTLRCSPRSGDLSVYWYQQSLDQGLQFLIQYYNGEERAKGNILERFSAQQFPDLHSELNLSSLELGDSALYFCASSGDAYNEQFFGPGTRLTVL.

The chain couples TRBV5-4 to TRBJ2-5; a weak D match, TRBD1 (5 bases). CDR1 is SGHNT, CDR2 YYREEE, per germline (reference sequence). V was clipped by 5 bases and J by 2 bases, with 10 bases between them. This CDR3 comprises 13 residues. The CDR3 protein is CASRQAVQETQYF. The CDR3 DNA reads as TGTGCCAGCAGACAGGCGGTGCAAGAGACCCAGTACTTC.

This clonotype was picked up many times. The gene calls are TRBV10-3 and TRBJ1-1, with D tentatively TRBD1 (5 bases). With 4 bases removed from V and 7 bases from J, the gap between germline ends came to 22 bases. Germline CDR1 ENHRY, CDR2 SYGVKD. The CDR3 runs 16 residues. The CDR3 DNA follows: TGTGCCATCAGTGTAGAAGATGTAGGGATTGGGGGTGAAGCTTTCTTT. This encodes CAISVEDVGIGGEAFF.

At least ten counts were recorded for this clonotype. The chain combines TRBV29-1 with TRBJ1-6; 10 bases map to TRBD1. The V and J ends lost 7 bases and 7 bases, in that order; junction bases with no gene match: 4. CDR1 SQVTM and CDR2 ANQGSEA come from the germline V gene. The CDR3 is 13 residues long. The CDR3 DNA reads TGCAGCGCGGGGACAGGGGAAAATTCACCCCTCCACTTT. This encodes CSAGTGENSPLHF. Based on the CDR3 plus reference TRBV29-1 and TRBJ1-6, the full variable domain is SAVISQKPSRDICQRGTSLTIQCQVDSQVTMMFWYRQQPGQSLTLIATANQGSEATYESGFVIDKFPISRPNLTFSTLTVSNMSPEDSSIYLCSAGTGENSPLHFGNGTRLTVT.

Here the CDR3 reads CSARDSRTADSGNTIYF. In nucleotides, the CDR3 is TGCAGTGCTAGAGATAGTAGGACAGCAGACTCTGGAAACACCATATATTTT. The rearrangement joins TRBV20-1 to TRBJ1-3, with D perhaps matching TRBD1 (6 bases). V was cut by 0 bases and J by 0 bases, with 15 bases left in between. This CDR3 has 17 amino acids. CDR1 is DFQATT, CDR2 SNEGSKA, per germline (reference sequence).

The chain couples TRBV12-3 or TRBV12-4 to TRBJ1-2, with D unclear. The CDR3 covers 11 residues. V was cut by 3 bases and J by 7 bases, with 6 bases left in between. The CDR3: CASSFEGGYTF. The CDR3 nucleotides read TGTGCCAGCAGTTTCGAGGGTGGCTACACCTTC.

This clonotype has at least ten counts. The chain carries TRBV27 and TRBJ2-5; 11 nucleotides agree with TRBD2. Trimming cost V 7 bases and J 3 bases; bases outside gene matches: 7. Germline V gene sequence: CDR1 MNHEY, CDR2 SMNVEV (reference sequence). The CDR3 totals 15 residues. The CDR3 region has the DNA TGTGCCAGCACGGGGTTAGCGGGGGGGGAAGAGACCCAGTACTTC. It translates to CASTGLAGGEETQYF.

In this sample, this clonotype turned up a few times. This chain joins TRBV29-1 and TRBJ1-1; D not certain. The CDR3 sequence is 12 residues long. Germline-derived CDR1 and CDR2 are SQVTM and ANQGSEA. V shed 2 bases and J shed 1 base, with 5 bases lying between them. The CDR3 DNA reads as TGCAGCGTTGAACGTGGGAACACTGAAGCTTTCTTT. It specifies CSVERGNTEAFF.